The rows below give T cell receptor beta chains drawn from one sample of a study of response to subunit inactivated influenza vaccine. TCRdb re-called the RT-PCR reads through MiXCR, storing one row per CDR3 protein. The sample includes over 800,000 distinct CDR3 sequences, around 20% of them seen just once. The sequencing used PBMCs from blood, collected roughly 5 days after vaccination. Receptors originate from a man aged 50 to 60 who received an inactivated influenza vaccine. The CDR3 runs from the conserved cysteine through the conserved F or W. The D gene is left open where the match is weak. The size of a clone is reported for some rows only, either as once, few or many, or as a class for expanded clones.

14,TRBV3-1,TRBJ2-5,NA,NA,TGTGCCAGCAGCCAAGTGCAGGGCTGGGGGACCCAGTACTTC,CASSQVQGWGTQYF
16,TRBV12-3/TRBV12-4,TRBJ2-1,few,NA,TGTGCCAGCAGTTTACGTGGAGCGACCTACTACAATGAGCAGTTCTTC,CASSLRGATYYNEQFF
13,TRBV12-3/TRBV12-4,TRBJ2-6,many,NA,TGTGCCGGAAAGTCGGCAGGGGCCAACGTCCTGACTTTC,CAGKSAGANVLTF
15,TRBV12-3/TRBV12-4,TRBJ1-6,few,TRBD1,TGTGCCAGCAGAGGGTCTACAGGGGCGCAGTCACCCCTCCACTTT,CASRGSTGAQSPLHF
13,TRBV11-2,TRBJ1-5,NA,NA,TGTGCCAGCAGCTTAAGTCACAATCAGCCCCAGCATTTT,CASSLSHNQPQHF
15,TRBV7-3,TRBJ2-7,NA,NA,TGTGCCAGCAGCCTATATCGTCGGGGGCGGTACGAGCAGTACTTC,CASSLYRRGRYEQYF
14,TRBV29-1,TRBJ2-5,NA,TRBD2,TGCAGCGAAATTAGCGGGGGGGCTGGGGAGACCCAGTACTTC,CSEISGGAGETQYF
15,TRBV7-2,TRBJ2-5,NA,NA,TGTGCCAGCAGCTTAGAAGTGCCGAGGGGGAAGACCCAGTACTTC,CASSLEVPRGKTQYF
15,TRBV2,TRBJ2-1,NA,TRBD1,TGTGCCAGCAGTAAAAAGACAGGGGTTCACAATGAGCAGTTCTTC,CASSKKTGVHNEQFF
11,TRBV6-5,TRBJ1-1,few,NA,TGTGCCAGCCCCCCGCTTTTAGAAGCTTTCTTT,CASPPLLEAFF
15,TRBV2,TRBJ1-1,many,TRBD1,TGTGCCAGCAGCCACATACGACAGGGTTTCGTGGCAGCTTTCTTT,CASSHIRQGFVAAFF
15,TRBV4-3,TRBJ2-4,many,NA,TGCGCCAGCAGCCAACTCGGGGTAGCCAAAAACATTCAGTACTTC,CASSQLGVAKNIQYF